Listed below are T cell receptor beta chains from one sample, sequenced in a study of control samples from healthy donors and cancer patients. Clones were sequenced by immunoSEQ multiplex PCR, and TCRdb holds only the in-frame ones, with some missing. The sample consists of around 76,000 clones, about nine tenths of them appearing once. The source material was PBMCs. Receptors were obtained from a woman aged 45-60 years with colorectal cancer. The CDR3 runs from the conserved cysteine through the conserved F or W. D genes are given only for firm matches. The listing skips clone size in some rows; elsewhere it reads once, few, many or a size class.

V gene: TRBV4-1; J gene: TRBJ1-3; clone size: .; D gene: .; CDR3 protein: CASSQEPLLFSGNTIYF; CDR3 DNA: TGCGCCAGCAGCCAAGAGCCCCTTCTGTTCTCTGGAAACACCATATATTTT
V gene: TRBV5-1; J gene: TRBJ2-3; clone size: .; D gene: TRBD2; CDR3 protein: CASSLAAVAGIYTDTQYF; CDR3 DNA: TGCGCCAGCAGCTTGGCCGCGGTAGCGGGGATTTACACAGATACGCAGTATTTT
V gene: TRBV5-1; J gene: TRBJ1-1; clone size: once; D gene: .; CDR3 protein: CASSLVFGTEAFF; CDR3 DNA: TGCGCCAGCAGCTTGGTATTCGGCACTGAAGCTTTCTTT
V gene: TRBV10-3; J gene: TRBJ1-2; clone size: .; D gene: TRBD1; CDR3 protein: CAISAGWGQGYGYTF; CDR3 DNA: TGTGCCATCAGTGCGGGTTGGGGACAGGGGTATGGCTACACCTTC
V gene: TRBV24-1; J gene: TRBJ2-3; clone size: .; D gene: .; CDR3 protein: CATSEQALSTDTQYF; CDR3 DNA: TGTGCCACCAGTGAGCAAGCTTTGAGCACAGATACGCAGTATTTT
V gene: TRBV30; J gene: TRBJ2-2; clone size: .; D gene: .; CDR3 protein: CAWSLGRAGELFF; CDR3 DNA: TGTGCCTGGAGTTTGGGAAGGGCCGGGGAGCTGTTTTTT
V gene: TRBV19; J gene: TRBJ2-1; clone size: .; D gene: .; CDR3 protein: CASSMGQGLNEQFF; CDR3 DNA: TGTGCCAGTAGTATGGGGCAGGGATTGAATGAGCAGTTCTTC
V gene: TRBV7-9; J gene: TRBJ1-5; clone size: once; D gene: .; CDR3 protein: CASSLALPGSGQPQHF; CDR3 DNA: TGTGCCAGCAGCTTAGCGCTCCCAGGGTCTGGTCAGCCCCAGCATTTT
V gene: TRBV6-5; J gene: TRBJ1-3; clone size: .; D gene: TRBD1; CDR3 protein: CASSYNGQGSGNTIYF; CDR3 DNA: TGTGCCAGCAGTTACAATGGACAGGGGTCTGGAAACACCATATATTTT
V gene: TRBV12-3/TRBV12-4; J gene: TRBJ2-3; clone size: few; D gene: .; CDR3 protein: CASSPPQGDTQYF; CDR3 DNA: TGTGCCAGCAGTCCCCCCCAGGGAGATACGCAGTATTTT
V gene: TRBV7-2; J gene: TRBJ2-5; clone size: .; D gene: TRBD2; CDR3 protein: CASSLASGGAGETQYF; CDR3 DNA: TGTGCCAGCAGCTTAGCCAGCGGGGGGGCTGGGGAGACCCAGTACTTC
V gene: TRBV18; J gene: TRBJ2-1; clone size: .; D gene: TRBD2; CDR3 protein: CASSPPASGAHNEQFF; CDR3 DNA: TGTGCCAGCTCACCACCGGCTAGCGGGGCCCACAATGAGCAGTTCTTC
V gene: TRBV30; J gene: TRBJ2-5; clone size: .; D gene: .; CDR3 protein: CAWSPGQGPQETQYF; CDR3 DNA: TGTGCCTGGAGTCCGGGGCAGGGTCCCCAAGAGACCCAGTACTTC